This TCR beta chain was identified during a study of response to subunit inactivated influenza vaccine (dated by TCRdb to the late 2010s). The study in broad terms: To follow how T cells responded to a trivalent subunit inactivated influenza vaccine, the researchers relied on deep quantitative profiling of the T cell receptor repertoire.

The method behind the library was RT-PCR. Sequenced on an Illumina HiSeq 2500. TCRdb reprocessing: public reads trimmed at Q25 with fastp, clones called with MiXCR, in-frame beta chains kept. Rows with a matching CDR3 protein are joined into one entry that keeps the most common DNA and genes. For this sample the table gives 700,000 to 900,000 distinct CDR3 sequences, of which 21% were detected only once. The ten largest make up about a tenth of the sample. V trim: 4 bases; J trim: 4 bases; unmatched bases: 6. Reading from cysteine to phenylalanine, the CDR3 counts 17 amino acids. CDR3 DNA only is kept here, 51 bases in frame from base 1. CDR1 and CDR2 are read off the germline V gene as SGHRS and YFSETQ. This clonotype was seen repeatedly, ten times or more. No antigen is known for it. One base away there is no much larger clone; base qualities are not given. Beyond this particular receptor, the publication reports: The authors proposed that each seasonal influenza vaccination may bring in only a limited number of new T cells.

This specimen consisted of PBMCs from blood, obtained around 5 days after vaccination. The clonotype comes from a man aged 45-60 years who received an inactivated influenza vaccine. Donor details come from another sample of the same person, matched by shared clones. This sequence uses TRBV5-1 and TRBJ2-1, with TRBD2 identical over 15 junction bases. The DNA is TGCGCCAGCAGCCACTCGGGACTAGCGGGGGGTTACAATGAGCAGTTCTTC. Its product reads: CASSHSGLAGGYNEQFF.